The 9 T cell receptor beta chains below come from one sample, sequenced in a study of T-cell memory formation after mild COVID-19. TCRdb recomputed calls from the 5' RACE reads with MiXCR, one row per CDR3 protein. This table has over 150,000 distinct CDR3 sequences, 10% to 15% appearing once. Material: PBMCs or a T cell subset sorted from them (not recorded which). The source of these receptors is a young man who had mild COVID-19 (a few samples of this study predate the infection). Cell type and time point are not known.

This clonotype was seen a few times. CDR3 coding DNA: TGTGCCAGCAGTTACCCGGACGCAACCTACGAGCAGTACGTC. Its translation is CASSYPDATYEQYV. The rearrangement joins TRBV6-2 or TRBV6-3 to TRBJ2-7, with no clear D. Germline V CDR1 and CDR2: MNHEY, SVGEGT. The CDR3 spans 14 residues. V was pared by 2 bases and J by 2 bases, with 10 bases between.

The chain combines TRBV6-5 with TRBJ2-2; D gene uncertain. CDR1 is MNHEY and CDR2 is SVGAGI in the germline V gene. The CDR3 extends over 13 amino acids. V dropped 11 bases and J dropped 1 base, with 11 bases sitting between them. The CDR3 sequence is CAPERGNTGELFF. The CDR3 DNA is TGTGCCCCCGAGAGAGGGAACACCGGGGAGCTGTTTTTT.

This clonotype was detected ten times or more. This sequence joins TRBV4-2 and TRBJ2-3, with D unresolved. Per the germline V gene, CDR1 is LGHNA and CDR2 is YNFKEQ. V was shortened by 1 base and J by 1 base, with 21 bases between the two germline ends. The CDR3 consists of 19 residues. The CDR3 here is CASSQGLAQAAPGTDTQYF. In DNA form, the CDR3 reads TGTGCCAGCAGCCAAGGATTGGCCCAGGCAGCCCCTGGCACAGATACGCAGTATTTT.

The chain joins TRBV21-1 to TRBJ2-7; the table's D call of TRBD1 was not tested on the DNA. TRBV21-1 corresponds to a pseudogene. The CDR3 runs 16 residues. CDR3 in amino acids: CASSTARTARSYEQYF. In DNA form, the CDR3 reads TGTGCCAGCAGCACCGCCCGGACAGCCCGCTCCTACGAGCAGTACTTC.

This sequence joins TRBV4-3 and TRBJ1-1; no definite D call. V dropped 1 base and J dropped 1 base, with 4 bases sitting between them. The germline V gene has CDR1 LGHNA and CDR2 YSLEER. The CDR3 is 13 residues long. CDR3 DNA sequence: TGCGCCAGCAGCCAAGTGGAGAACACTGAAGCTTTCTTT. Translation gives CASSQVENTEAFF.

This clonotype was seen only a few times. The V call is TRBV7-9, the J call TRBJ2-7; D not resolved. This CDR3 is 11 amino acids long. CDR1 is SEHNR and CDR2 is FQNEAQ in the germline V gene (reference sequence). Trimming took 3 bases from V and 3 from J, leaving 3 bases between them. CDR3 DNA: TGTGCCAGCAGCTTCTACTACGAGCAGTACTTC. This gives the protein CASSFYYEQYF.

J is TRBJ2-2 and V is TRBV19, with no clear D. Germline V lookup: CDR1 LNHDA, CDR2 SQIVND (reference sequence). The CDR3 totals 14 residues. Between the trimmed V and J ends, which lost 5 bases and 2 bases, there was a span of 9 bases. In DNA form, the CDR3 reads TGTGCCAGTAGTTCTCCCGGAAACACCGGGGAGCTGTTTTTT. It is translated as CASSSPGNTGELFF.

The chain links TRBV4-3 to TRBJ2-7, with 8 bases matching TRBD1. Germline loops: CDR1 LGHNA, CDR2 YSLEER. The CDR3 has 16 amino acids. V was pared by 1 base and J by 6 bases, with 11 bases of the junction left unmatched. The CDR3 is CASSQGTDRGSSEQYF. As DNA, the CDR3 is TGCGCCAGCAGCCAAGGGACAGACAGGGGCTCTAGCGAGCAGTACTTC.

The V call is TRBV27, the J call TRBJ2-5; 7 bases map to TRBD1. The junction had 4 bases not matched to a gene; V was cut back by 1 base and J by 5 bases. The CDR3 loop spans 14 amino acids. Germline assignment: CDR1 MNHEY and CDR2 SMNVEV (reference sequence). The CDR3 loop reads CASSLWLGQETQYF. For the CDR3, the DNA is TGTGCCAGCAGTTTATGGTTGGGACAGGAGACCCAGTACTTC.